One sample yielded the 12 T cell receptor beta chains listed below, sequenced in a study of T cells after yellow fever vaccination. MiXCR, run by TCRdb on the 5' RACE reads, gives a single entry per CDR3 protein. This table holds hundreds of thousands of distinct CDR3 sequences, around a sixth found once. The specimen comprised PBMCs, sampled before the yellow fever booster vaccination. Receptors were obtained from a man aged 18 to 35 who received the YFV17D yellow fever vaccine.

J is TRBJ1-1 and V is TRBV20-1; D gene ambiguous. Germline V CDR1 and CDR2: DFQATT, SNEGSKA (reference sequence). This CDR3 is 10 amino acids long. Deletions cut 1 base from V and 11 bases from J, with 8 bases between. CDR3 in amino acids: CSARAIQAFF. CDR3 nucleotide sequence: TGCAGTGCTAGAGCCATTCAGGCTTTCTTT.

This sequence joins TRBV28 and TRBJ2-5; possible D gene TRBD1, 6 bases. V was pared by 7 bases and J by 2 bases, with 11 bases between. The CDR3 spans 13 residues. CDR1 and CDR2 from the germline V gene are MDHEN and SYDVKM. The CDR3 reads CASISGQQETQYF. In nucleotides, the CDR3 is TGTGCCAGCATATCCGGACAGCAAGAGACCCAGTACTTC. Using reference TRBV28 and TRBJ2-5 for the parts outside the CDR3, the full variable domain is DVKVTQSSRYLVKRTGEKVFLECVQDMDHENMFWYRQDPGLGLRLIYFSYDVKMKEKGDIPEGYSVSREKKERFSLILESASTNQTSMYLCASISGQQETQYFGPGTRLLVL.

This clonotype occurred many times. The chain has TRBV7-2 and TRBJ2-7; D not resolved. Per the germline V gene, CDR1 is SGHTA and CDR2 is FQGNSA. V was trimmed by 4 bases and J by 8 bases, leaving 9 bases between them. The CDR3 runs 11 residues. This CDR3 reads CASSYPGQQYF. As DNA, the CDR3 is TGTGCCAGCAGCTATCCCGGACAGCAGTACTTC.

The V gene is TRBV7-2, the J gene TRBJ2-2; weak D call: TRBD2 (6 bases). The CDR3 contains 14 residues. Per germline, CDR1 SGHTA and CDR2 FQGNSA. Trimming shortened V by 5 bases and J by 3 bases, and 10 bases separated the two germline ends. CDR3 region: CASSAGLYTGELFF. The CDR3 nucleotides are TGTGCCAGCAGCGCCGGACTATACACCGGGGAGCTGTTTTTT.

This clonotype has just a few counts. J is TRBJ2-3 and V is TRBV11-2; 10 nucleotides align to TRBD2. The CDR3 has 15 residues. Per the germline V gene, CDR1 is SGHAT and CDR2 is FQNNGV. V gave up 8 bases and J gave up 6 bases; unmatched junction bases: 11. The CDR3 loop is CASGASGGASDTQYF. CDR3 nucleotide sequence: TGTGCCAGCGGAGCGAGCGGGGGGGCTTCGGATACGCAGTATTTT.

This clonotype was counted between two and nine times. The rearrangement links TRBV15 to TRBJ1-2; D unresolved. The CDR3 has 13 amino acids. V shed 1 base and J shed 5 bases, with 8 bases lying between them. The germline gives CDR1 LNHNV, CDR2 YYDKDF (reference sequence). CDR3 loop: CATSRVSGYGYTF. The CDR3 nucleotides read TGTGCCACCAGCAGAGTGAGCGGTTATGGCTACACCTTC.

This clonotype was counted between two and nine times. The chain employs TRBV10-3 and TRBJ2-2; 7 nucleotides align to TRBD1. The CDR3 contains 14 residues. Germline V gene sequence: CDR1 ENHRY, CDR2 SYGVKD. The trim removed 7 bases at V and 3 bases at J, leaving 5 bases unmatched. This CDR3 is CAITQGDDTGELFF. CDR3 nucleotide sequence: TGTGCCATCACGCAGGGGGATGACACCGGGGAGCTGTTTTTT.

This chain uses TRBV5-6 with TRBJ1-2; D may be TRBD1 (6 bases). V lost 2 bases and J lost 0, with 14 bases in between. The V gene's germline CDR1 is SGHDT and CDR2 YYEEEE. The CDR3 runs 16 residues. The chain's CDR3 is CASSLPGQPTNYGYTF. The CDR3 DNA is TGTGCCAGCAGCTTACCGGGACAACCAACTAACTATGGCTACACCTTC.

This clonotype was detected many times. The chain couples TRBV12-3 or TRBV12-4 to TRBJ2-1; 12 bases are a match to TRBD2. The CDR3 length is 15 residues. V dropped 3 bases and J dropped 9; count of bases not matched to a gene: 6. The chain's CDR3 is CASSFSRLAGVEQFF. For the CDR3, the DNA is TGTGCCAGCAGTTTCTCAAGACTAGCGGGGGTTGAGCAGTTCTTC.

This clonotype has just a few counts. The chain has TRBV7-9 and TRBJ2-3, with TRBD2 as a possible D gene (6 bases). Germline CDR1 SEHNR, CDR2 FQNEAQ (reference sequence). Trimming left V 7 bases short and J 13 bases short, with 21 bases between. This CDR3 has 13 amino acids. CDR3 loop: CASTTEGGAGKYF. For the CDR3, the DNA is TGTGCCAGCACCACAGAGGGCGGGGCCGGGAAGTATTTT. Drawing the rest from reference TRBV7-9 and TRBJ2-3, the complete variable domain is DTGVSQNPRHKITKRGQNVTFRCDPISEHNRLYWYRQTLGQGPEFLTYFQNEAQLEKSRLLSDRFSAERPKGSFSTLEIQRTEQGDSAMYLCASTTEGGAGKYFGPGTRLTVL.

This sequence joins TRBV18 and TRBJ1-2, with D perhaps matching TRBD1 (5 bases). The V end was cut by 3 bases, the J end by 4 bases, with 12 bases between. The CDR3 is made up of 14 amino acids. Germline V gene sequence: CDR1 KGHSH, CDR2 LQKENI. As DNA, the CDR3 is TGTGCCAGCTCACCCCCGGGACGGACCTATGGCTACACCTTC. It is translated as CASSPPGRTYGYTF.

There are a few counts of this clonotype. The chain employs TRBV15 and TRBJ2-5; D might be TRBD2 (6 bases). Trimming pared 0 bases from V and 1 base from J, leaving 15 bases between. Germline V gene lookup returns CDR1 LNHNV and CDR2 YYDKDF (reference sequence). The CDR3 sequence is 17 residues long. The CDR3 sequence is CATSRESLAASQETQYF. The CDR3 DNA sequence: TGTGCCACCAGCAGAGAATCGTTAGCGGCCTCCCAAGAGACCCAGTACTTC.